These 4 T cell receptor beta chains were sequenced from one sample in a study of cytomegalovirus exposure and HLA in healthy donors. Amplification used 60 Vbeta primers and 13 Jbeta primers. Only in-frame clones appear in the TCRdb table, and some are missing; sequencing was by immunoSEQ multiplex PCR. The sample has about 140,000 clones; around 10% are singletons. The sample taken for sequencing was PBMCs. These receptors were taken from a woman aged 40 to 55 in good health and CMV-seropositive.

This chain connects TRBV29-1 to TRBJ1-1; 8 positions match TRBD1. V lost 7 bases and J lost 4; bases outside the gene matches: 5. CDR3 length: 12 residues. From germline, CDR1 is SQVTM and CDR2 ANQGSEA. DNA of the CDR3: TGCAGCGGACGAACAGGGGGCACTGAAGCTTTCTTT. Its translation is CSGRTGGTEAFF.

In its sample, this clone was seen a few times. This chain connects TRBV6-5 to TRBJ2-5; 7 positions match TRBD1. CDR3 length equals 14 residues. V lost 2 bases, J lost 3 bases, and 3 bases stayed unmatched. In germline, CDR1 is MNHEY, CDR2 SVGAGI. CDR3 bases: TGTGCCAGCAGTTACCTTGGGACAGAAGAGACCCAGTACTTC. As protein: CASSYLGTEETQYF.

The J gene is TRBJ2-1, the V gene TRBV19; D is unclear. CDR3 length: 13 residues. With 3 bases removed from V and 8 bases from J, the gap between germline ends came to 11 bases. The V gene's germline CDR1 is LNHDA and CDR2 SQIVND (reference sequence). The CDR3 region has the DNA TGTGCCAGTAGTATGAGGATTCGGGATGAGCAGTTCTTC. Translating gives CASSMRIRDEQFF.

This clone occurred a few times. J is TRBJ2-1 and V is TRBV2; D gene ambiguous. The CDR3 contains 12 residues. The V gene lost 8 bases and the J gene lost 0 bases, with 5 bases spanning the gap. Germline V lookup: CDR1 SNHLY, CDR2 FYNNEI. CDR3 region: CASGSSYNEQFF. The CDR3 DNA reads as TGTGCCAGCGGTAGCTCCTACAATGAGCAGTTCTTC.